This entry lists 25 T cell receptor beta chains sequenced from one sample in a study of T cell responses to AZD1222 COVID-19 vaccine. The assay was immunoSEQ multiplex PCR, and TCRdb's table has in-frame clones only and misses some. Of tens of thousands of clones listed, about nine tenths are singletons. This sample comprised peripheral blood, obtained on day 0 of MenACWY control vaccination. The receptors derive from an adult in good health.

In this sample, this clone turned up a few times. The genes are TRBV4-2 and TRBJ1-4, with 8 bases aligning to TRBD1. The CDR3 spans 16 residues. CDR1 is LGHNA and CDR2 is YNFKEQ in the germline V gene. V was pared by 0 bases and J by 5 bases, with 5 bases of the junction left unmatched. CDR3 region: CASSQEGQGKNEKLFF. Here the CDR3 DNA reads TGTGCCAGCAGCCAAGAAGGACAGGGTAAAAATGAAAAACTGTTTTTT.

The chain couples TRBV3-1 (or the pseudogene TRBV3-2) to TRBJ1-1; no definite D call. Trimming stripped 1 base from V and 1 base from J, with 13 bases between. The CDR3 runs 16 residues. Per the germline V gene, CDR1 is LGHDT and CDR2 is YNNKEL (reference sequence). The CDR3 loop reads CASSQGLPTGNTEAFF. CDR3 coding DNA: TGTGCCAGCAGCCAAGGCCTCCCGACGGGGAACACTGAAGCTTTCTTT.

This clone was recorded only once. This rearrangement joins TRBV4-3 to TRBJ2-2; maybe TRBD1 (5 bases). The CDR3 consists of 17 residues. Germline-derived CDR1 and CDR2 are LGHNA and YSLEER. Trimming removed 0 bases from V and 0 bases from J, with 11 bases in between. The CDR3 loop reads CASSQDRGRPNTGELFF. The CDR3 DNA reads TGCGCCAGCAGCCAAGATAGGGGCAGGCCGAACACCGGGGAGCTGTTTTTT.

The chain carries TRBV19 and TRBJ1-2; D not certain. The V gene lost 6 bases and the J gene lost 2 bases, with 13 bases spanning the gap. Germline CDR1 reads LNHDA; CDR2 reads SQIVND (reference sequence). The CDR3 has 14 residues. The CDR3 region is CASSSSGRNYGYTF. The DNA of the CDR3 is TGTGCCAGTAGCTCATCGGGCAGAAACTATGGCTACACCTTC.

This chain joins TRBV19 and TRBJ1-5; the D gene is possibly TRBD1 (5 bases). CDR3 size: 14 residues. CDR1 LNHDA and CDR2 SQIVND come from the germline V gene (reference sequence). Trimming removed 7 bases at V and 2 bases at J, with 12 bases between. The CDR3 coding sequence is TGTGCCAGTACCAATGGGGCGGGCAATCAGCCCCAGCATTTT. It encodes CASTNGAGNQPQHF. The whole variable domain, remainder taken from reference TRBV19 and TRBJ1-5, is DGGITQSPKYLFRKEGQNVTLSCEQNLNHDAMYWYRQDPGQGLRLIYYSQIVNDFQKGDIAEGYSVSREKKESFPLTVTSAQKNPTAFYLCASTNGAGNQPQHFGDGTRLSIL.

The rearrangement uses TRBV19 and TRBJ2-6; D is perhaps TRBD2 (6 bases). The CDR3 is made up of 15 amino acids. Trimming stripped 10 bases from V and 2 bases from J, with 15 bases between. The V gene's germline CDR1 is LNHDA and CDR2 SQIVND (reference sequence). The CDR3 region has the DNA TGTGCCACTGGGGGGATGAGTGCTGGGGCCAACGTCCTGACTTTC. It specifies CATGGMSAGANVLTF. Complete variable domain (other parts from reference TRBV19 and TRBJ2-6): DGGITQSPKYLFRKEGQNVTLSCEQNLNHDAMYWYRQDPGQGLRLIYYSQIVNDFQKGDIAEGYSVSREKKESFPLTVTSAQKNPTAFYLCATGGMSAGANVLTFGAGSRLTVL.

The CDR3 region is CASSLGQGDEQFF. Written as DNA, the CDR3 is TGTGCCAGCAGCCTTGGACAGGGCGATGAGCAGTTCTTC. V gene TRBV3-1 (or the pseudogene TRBV3-2) combines with J gene TRBJ2-1; 8 nucleotides line up with TRBD1. CDR3 size: 13 residues. V was pared by 4 bases and J by 8 bases, with 4 bases of the junction left unmatched. Per the germline V gene, CDR1 is LGHDT and CDR2 is YNNKEL (reference sequence).

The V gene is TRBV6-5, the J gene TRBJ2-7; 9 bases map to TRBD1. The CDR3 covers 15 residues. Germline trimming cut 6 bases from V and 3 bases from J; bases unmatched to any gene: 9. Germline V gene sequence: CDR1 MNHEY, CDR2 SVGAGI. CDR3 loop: CASRTRDRVYYEQYF. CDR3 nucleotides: TGTGCCAGCAGGACCCGGGACAGGGTTTACTACGAGCAGTACTTC.

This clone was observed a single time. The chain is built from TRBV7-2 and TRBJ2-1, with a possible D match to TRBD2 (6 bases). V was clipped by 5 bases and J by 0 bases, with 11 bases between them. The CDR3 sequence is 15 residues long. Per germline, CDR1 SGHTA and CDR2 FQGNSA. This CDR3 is CASSPLAPSYNEQFF. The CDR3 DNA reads TGTGCCAGCAGCCCCCTAGCGCCCTCCTACAATGAGCAGTTCTTC.

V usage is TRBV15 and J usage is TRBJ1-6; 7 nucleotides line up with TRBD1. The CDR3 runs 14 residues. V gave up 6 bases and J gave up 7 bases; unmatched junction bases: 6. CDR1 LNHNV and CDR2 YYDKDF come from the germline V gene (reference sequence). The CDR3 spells CATRTGQINSPLHF. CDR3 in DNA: TGTGCCACCAGGACGGGACAGATAAATTCACCCCTCCACTTT.

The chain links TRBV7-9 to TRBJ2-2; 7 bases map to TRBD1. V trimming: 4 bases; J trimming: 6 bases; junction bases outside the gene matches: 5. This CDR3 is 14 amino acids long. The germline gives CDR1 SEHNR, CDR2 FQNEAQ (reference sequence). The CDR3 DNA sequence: TGTGCCAGCAGCTCAAACAGGGGCGCCGGGGAGCTGTTTTTT. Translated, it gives CASSSNRGAGELFF.

Here the CDR3 reads CAISVGAATNTGELFF. Here the CDR3 DNA reads TGTGCCATCAGTGTCGGGGCGGCTACGAACACCGGGGAGCTGTTTTTT. The chain couples TRBV10-3 to TRBJ2-2; TRBD1 or TRBD2 may be the D gene (5 bases each). This CDR3 region has 16 residues. Germline CDR1 is ENHRY and CDR2 is SYGVKD. The V and J ends lost 4 bases and 0 bases respectively, with 12 bases between them.

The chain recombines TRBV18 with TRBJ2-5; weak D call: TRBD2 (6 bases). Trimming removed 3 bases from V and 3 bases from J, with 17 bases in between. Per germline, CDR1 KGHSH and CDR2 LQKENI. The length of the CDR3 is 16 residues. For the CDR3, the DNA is TGTGCCAGCTCACCGCCCCCGGGAGTTGCTAAAGAGACCCAGTACTTC. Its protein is CASSPPPGVAKETQYF.

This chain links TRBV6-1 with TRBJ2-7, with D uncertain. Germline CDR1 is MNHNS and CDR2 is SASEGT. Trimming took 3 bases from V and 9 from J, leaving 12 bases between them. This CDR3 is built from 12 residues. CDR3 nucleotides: TGTGCCAGCAGTGACGGCAACTTTGGGCAGTACTTC. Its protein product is CASSDGNFGQYF.

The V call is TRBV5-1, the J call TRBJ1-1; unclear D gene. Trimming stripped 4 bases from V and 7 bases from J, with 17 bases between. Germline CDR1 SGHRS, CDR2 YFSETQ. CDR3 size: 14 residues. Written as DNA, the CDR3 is TGCGCCAGCAGCGAAGCGAGAGAGGAGGGTGAAGCTTTCTTT. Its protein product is CASSEAREEGEAFF.

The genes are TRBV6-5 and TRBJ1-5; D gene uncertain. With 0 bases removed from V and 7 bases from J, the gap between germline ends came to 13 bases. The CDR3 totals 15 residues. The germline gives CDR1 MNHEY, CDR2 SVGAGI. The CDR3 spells CASSYSSSAEQPQHF. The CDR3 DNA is TGTGCCAGCAGTTACTCGAGTAGCGCGGAACAGCCCCAGCATTTT.

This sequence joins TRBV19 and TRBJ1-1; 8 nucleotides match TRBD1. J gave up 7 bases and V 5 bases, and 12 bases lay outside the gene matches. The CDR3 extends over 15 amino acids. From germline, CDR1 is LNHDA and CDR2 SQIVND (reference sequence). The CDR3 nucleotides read TGTGCCAGTAGTCCCGGGACAGGCTCGATAATTGAAGCTTTCTTT. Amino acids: CASSPGTGSIIEAFF.

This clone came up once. CDR3 coding DNA: TGTGCCAGCAGCTTGGCCCGTGGGGAAGCTTTCTTT. This gives the protein CASSLARGEAFF. This chain uses TRBV5-4 with TRBJ1-1; D is uncertain. Germline CDR1 is SGHNT and CDR2 is YYREEE (reference sequence). The V and J ends lost 0 bases and 8 bases respectively, with 8 bases between them. The CDR3 consists of 12 residues.

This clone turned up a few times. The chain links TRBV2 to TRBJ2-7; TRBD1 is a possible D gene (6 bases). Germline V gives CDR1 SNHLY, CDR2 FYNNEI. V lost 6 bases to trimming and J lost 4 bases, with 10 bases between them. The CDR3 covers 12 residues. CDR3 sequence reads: CASRTQGYEQYF. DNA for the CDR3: TGTGCCAGCAGAACACAGGGTTACGAGCAGTACTTC.

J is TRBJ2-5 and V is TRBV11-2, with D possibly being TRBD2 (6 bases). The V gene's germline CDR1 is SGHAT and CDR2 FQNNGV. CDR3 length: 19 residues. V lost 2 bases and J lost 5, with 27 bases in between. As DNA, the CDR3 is TGTGCCAGCAGCTTAATTTACGGACATGGAGGGGCGCCCGCGGAGACCCAGTACTTC. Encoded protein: CASSLIYGHGGAPAETQYF.

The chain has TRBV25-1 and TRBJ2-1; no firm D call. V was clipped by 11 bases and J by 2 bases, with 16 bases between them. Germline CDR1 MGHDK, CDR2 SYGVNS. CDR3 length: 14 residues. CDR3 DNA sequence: TGTGCCGCCCGAGACACGGGCCCCTACAATGAGCAGTTCTTC. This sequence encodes CAARDTGPYNEQFF.

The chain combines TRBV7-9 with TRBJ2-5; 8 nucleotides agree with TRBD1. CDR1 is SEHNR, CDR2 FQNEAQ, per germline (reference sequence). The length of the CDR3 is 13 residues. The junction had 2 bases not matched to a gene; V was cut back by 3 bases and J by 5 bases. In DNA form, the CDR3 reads TGTGCCAGCAGCTTTGGACAGGGTGAGACCCAGTACTTC. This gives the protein CASSFGQGETQYF.

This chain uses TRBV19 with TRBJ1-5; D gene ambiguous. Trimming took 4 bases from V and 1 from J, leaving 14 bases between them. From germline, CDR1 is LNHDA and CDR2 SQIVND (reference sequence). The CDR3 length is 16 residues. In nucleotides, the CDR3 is TGTGCCAGTAGTACGGGCACCCAAATAAGCAATCAGCCCCAGCATTTT. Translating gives CASSTGTQISNQPQHF.

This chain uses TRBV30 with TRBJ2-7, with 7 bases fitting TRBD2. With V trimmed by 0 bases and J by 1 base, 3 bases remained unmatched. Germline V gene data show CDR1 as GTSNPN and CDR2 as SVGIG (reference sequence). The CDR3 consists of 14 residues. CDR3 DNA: TGTGCCTGGAGTGTGGGGACTACTTCCTACGAGCAGTACTTC. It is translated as CAWSVGTTSYEQYF.

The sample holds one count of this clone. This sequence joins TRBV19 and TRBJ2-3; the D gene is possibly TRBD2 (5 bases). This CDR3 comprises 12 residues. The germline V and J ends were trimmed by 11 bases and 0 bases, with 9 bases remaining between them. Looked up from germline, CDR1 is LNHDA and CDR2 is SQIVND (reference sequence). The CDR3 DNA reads TGTGCCTGCAGGACTAGCACAGATACGCAGTATTTT. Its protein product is CACRTSTDTQYF.